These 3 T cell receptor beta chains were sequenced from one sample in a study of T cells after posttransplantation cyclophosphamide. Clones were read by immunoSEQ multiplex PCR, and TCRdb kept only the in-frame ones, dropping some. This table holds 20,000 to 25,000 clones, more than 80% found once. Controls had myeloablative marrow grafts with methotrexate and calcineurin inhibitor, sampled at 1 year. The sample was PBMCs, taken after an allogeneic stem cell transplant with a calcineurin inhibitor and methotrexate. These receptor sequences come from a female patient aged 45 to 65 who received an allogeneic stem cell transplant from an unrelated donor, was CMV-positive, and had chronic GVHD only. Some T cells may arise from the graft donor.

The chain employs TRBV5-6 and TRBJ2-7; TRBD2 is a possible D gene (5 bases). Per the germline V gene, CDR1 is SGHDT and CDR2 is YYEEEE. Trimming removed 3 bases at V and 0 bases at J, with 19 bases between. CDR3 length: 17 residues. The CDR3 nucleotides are TGTGCCAGCAGCTCGTGGTTAGGACTCCAGAGCTCCTACGAGCAGTACTTC. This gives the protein CASSSWLGLQSSYEQYF.

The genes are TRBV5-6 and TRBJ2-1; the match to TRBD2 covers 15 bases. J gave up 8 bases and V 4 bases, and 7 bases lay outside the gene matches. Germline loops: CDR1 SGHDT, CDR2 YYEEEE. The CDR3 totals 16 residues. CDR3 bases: TGTGCCAGCAGCCCGAGGACTAGCGGGAGGGCCTATGAGCAGTTCTTC. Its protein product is CASSPRTSGRAYEQFF. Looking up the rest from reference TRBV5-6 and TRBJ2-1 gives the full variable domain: DAGVTQSPTHLIKTRGQQVTLRCSPKSGHDTVSWYQQALGQGPQFIFQYYEEEERQRGNFPDRFSGHQFPNYSSELNVNALLLGDSALYLCASSPRTSGRAYEQFFGPGTRLTVL.

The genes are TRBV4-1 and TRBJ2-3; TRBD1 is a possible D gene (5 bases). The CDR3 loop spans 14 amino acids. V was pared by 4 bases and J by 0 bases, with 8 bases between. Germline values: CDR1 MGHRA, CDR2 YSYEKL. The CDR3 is CASSRGGSTDTQYF. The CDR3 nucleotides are TGCGCCAGCAGCCGGGGCGGTAGCACAGATACGCAGTATTTT.